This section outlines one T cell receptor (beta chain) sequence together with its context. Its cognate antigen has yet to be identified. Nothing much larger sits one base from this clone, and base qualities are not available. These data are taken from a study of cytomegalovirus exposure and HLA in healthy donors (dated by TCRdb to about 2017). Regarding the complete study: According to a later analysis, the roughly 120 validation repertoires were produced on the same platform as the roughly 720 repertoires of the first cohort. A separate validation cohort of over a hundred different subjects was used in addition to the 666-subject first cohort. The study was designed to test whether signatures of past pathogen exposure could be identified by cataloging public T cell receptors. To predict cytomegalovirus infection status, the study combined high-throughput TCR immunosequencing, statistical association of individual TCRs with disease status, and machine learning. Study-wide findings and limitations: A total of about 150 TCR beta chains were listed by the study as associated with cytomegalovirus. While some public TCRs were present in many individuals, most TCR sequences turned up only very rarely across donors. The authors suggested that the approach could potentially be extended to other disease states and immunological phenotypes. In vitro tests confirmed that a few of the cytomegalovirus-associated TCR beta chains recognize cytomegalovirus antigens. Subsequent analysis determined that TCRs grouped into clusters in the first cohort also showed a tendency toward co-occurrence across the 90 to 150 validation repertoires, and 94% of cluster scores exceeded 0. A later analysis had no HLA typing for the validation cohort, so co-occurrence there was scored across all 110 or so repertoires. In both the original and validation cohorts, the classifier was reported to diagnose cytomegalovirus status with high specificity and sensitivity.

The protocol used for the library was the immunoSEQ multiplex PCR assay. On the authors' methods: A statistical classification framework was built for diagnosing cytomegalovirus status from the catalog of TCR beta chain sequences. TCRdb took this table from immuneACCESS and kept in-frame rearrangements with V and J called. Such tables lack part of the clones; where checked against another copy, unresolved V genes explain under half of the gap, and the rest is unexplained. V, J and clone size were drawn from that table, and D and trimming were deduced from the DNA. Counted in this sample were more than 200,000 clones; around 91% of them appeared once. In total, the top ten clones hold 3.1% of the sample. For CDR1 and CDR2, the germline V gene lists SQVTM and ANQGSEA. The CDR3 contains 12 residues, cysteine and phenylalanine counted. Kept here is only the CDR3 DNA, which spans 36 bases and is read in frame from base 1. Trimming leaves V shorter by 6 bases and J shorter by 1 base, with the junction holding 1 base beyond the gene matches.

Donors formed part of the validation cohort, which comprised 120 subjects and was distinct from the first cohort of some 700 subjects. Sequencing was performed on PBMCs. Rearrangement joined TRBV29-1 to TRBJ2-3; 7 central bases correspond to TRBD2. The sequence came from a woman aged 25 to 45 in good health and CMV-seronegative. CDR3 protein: CSVSGGTDTQYF. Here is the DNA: TGCAGCGTGAGCGGGGGCACAGATACGCAGTATTTT.